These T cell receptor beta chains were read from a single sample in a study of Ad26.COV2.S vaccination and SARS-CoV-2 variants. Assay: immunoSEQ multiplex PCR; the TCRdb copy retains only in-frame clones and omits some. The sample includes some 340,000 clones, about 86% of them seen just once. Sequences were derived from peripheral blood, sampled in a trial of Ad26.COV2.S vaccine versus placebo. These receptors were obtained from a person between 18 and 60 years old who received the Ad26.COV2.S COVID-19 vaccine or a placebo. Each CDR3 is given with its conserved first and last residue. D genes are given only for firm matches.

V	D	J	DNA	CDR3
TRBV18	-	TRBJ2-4	TGTGCCAGCTCTAGAAATGGGGACCCCGCCAAAAACATTCAGTACTTC	CASSRNGDPAKNIQYF
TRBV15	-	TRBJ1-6	TGTGCCACCAGCAGAGAGGCCCCGTTTCCCCTCCACTTT	CATSREAPFPLHF
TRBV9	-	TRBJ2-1	TGTGCCAGCAGCGTACTCCTTGGAAGCAATGAGCAGTTCTTC	CASSVLLGSNEQFF
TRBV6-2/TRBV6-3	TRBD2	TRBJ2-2	TGTGCCAGCAGTTTAGCGGGGGGGCTTTCCGGGGAGCTGTTTTTT	CASSLAGGLSGELFF
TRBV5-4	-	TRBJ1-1	TGTGCCAGCAGCTCACAAACGGTTAGGGGCACTGAAGCTTTCTTT	CASSSQTVRGTEAFF
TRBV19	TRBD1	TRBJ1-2	TGTGCCAGTAGTGTCGGGACAGGACCTAACTATGGCTACACCTTC	CASSVGTGPNYGYTF
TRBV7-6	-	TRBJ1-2	TGTGCCAGCAGCTTAGAGGGGAGAGATGGCTACACCTTC	CASSLEGRDGYTF
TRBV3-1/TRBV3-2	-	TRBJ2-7	TGTGCCAGCAGCCAAGTTCGCCCCAGCTCCTACGAGCAGTACTTC	CASSQVRPSSYEQYF
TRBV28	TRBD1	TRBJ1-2	TGTGCCAGCAGTCCTCCCGACAGGGTATCCTATGGCTACACCTTC	CASSPPDRVSYGYTF
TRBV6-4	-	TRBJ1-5	TGTGCCAGCAGTGACGAGGCTGGTCAGCCCCAGCATTTT	CASSDEAGQPQHF
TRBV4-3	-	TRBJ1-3	TGCGCCAGCAGCCCAGGGCCGCCTCCCTATTTT	CASSPGPPPYF